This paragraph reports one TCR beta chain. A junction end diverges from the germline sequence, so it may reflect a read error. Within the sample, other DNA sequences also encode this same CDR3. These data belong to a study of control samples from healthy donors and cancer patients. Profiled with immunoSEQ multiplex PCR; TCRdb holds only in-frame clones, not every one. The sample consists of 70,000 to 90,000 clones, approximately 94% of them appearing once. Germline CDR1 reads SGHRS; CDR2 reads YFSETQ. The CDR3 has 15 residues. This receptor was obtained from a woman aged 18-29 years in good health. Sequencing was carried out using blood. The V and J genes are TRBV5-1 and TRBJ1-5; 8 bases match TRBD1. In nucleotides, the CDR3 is TGCGCCAGTAGCTTGTTAGGGACAGGTAATCAGCCCCAGCATTTT. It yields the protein CASSLLGTGNQPQHF.